The rows below give T cell receptor beta chains drawn from one sample of a study of shared clonotypes between healthy human individuals. TCRdb keeps only in-frame clones here, not all; method: immunoSEQ multiplex PCR. Here the sample spans about 2 million clones, approximately 94% being singletons. Sequencing was done on a sample of naive CD8+ T cells sorted from blood. The receptors were sampled from a young man in good health. The CDR3 runs from the conserved cysteine through the conserved F or W.

>TRBJ2-3|TRBV5-1
CASSSDKEGRYTDTQYF
>TRBJ2-7|TRBV2
CASSHKKEGGSYEQYF
>TRBJ2-7|TRBV6-4
CASTRQSYEQYF
>TRBJ2-7|TRBV29-1
CSVEGIYEQYF
>TRBJ2-1|TRBV9
CASSEGGYREAKQFF
>TRBJ1-1|TRBV4-3
CASSQGGRVYTEAFF
>TRBJ1-2|TRBV27
CASSFLGRRTTQGYTF
>TRBJ2-7|TRBV4-1
CASSQAPDRSSYEQYF
>TRBJ2-1|TRBV15
CATSRDEGYEQFF
>TRBJ2-5|TRBV30
CAWSLLAGDGETQYF
>TRBJ2-7|TRBV11-2
CASSSRDRAYEQYF
>TRBJ2-7|TRBV5-1
CASSLYGYEQYF
>TRBJ1-5|TRBV19
CASSPTGTDAPSYYQPQHF
>TRBJ2-1|TRBV6-1
CASSAWTGGTSDEQFF
>TRBJ2-2|TRBV28
CASSSRLAGNTGELFF
>TRBJ1-5|TRBV18
CASSPPNGDRGSQPQHF
>TRBJ1-1|TRBV27
CASSLSSPRGAMNTEAFF